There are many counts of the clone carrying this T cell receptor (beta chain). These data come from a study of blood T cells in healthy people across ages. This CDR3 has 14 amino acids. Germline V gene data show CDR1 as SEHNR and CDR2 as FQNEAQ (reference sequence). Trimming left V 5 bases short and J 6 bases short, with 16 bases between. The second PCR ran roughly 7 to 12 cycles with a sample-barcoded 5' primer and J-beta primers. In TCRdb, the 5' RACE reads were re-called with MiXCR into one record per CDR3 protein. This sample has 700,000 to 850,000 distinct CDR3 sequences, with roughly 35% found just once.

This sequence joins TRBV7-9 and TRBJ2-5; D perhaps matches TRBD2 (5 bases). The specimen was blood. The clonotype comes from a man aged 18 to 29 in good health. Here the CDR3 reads CASSPSIREQTQYF. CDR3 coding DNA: TGTGCCAGCAGCCCTAGTATTCGGGAACAGACCCAGTACTTC.